This section outlines one T cell receptor beta chain sequence together with its context. Its antigen target is currently unknown. No much larger clonotype is one base removed from it; base qualities were not supplied. V ends up 8 bases short and J 1 base short, with an unmatched junction base count of 7. As encoded in the germline V gene (reference sequence), CDR1 is MNHEY while CDR2 is SMNVEV. The CDR3 numbers 15 residues from cysteine through phenylalanine. The sequence is cut down to CDR3 DNA, 45 bases in frame from base 1. This record belongs to a study of shared clonotypes between healthy human individuals (dated by TCRdb to 2020 to 2021). For the wider study: The cohort included three men and a couple of women between 18 and 49 years of age. Between about 0.85 and 9.5 billion PBMCs per donor were obtained by leukapheresis. For each donor, CD4 naive and CD4 memory were each given three plates, CD8 naive was given two plates, and CD8 memory was given one plate. To increase sequencing depth and limit assay-specific biases, TCR repertoire library preparation and sequencing were carried out by different laboratories using diverse techniques. To estimate repertoire size and how much clonotypes are shared between individuals, the study performed deep sequencing of blood TCR repertoires from a handful of healthy adults.

Using the deep immunoSEQ assay, TCR CDR3 regions were amplified from genomic DNA by multiplex PCR. Genomic DNA extracted from each cell subset was distributed evenly over all wells of several immunoSEQ 96-well plates, and each plate served as one replicate. For sorted subsets, each replicate PCR was loaded with roughly 190 ng genomic DNA, equivalent to about 33,000 T cell genomes. Purified libraries were measured with a Qubit 3.0 fluorometer, size-checked on a Bioanalyzer 2100, and measured again with the KAPA Library Quantification kit. Each immunoSEQ 96-well plate was sequenced on its own single-read 150-cycle Illumina NextSeq 550 flow cell. The authors' pipeline ran thus. Because the immunoSEQ output included only junctional sequences and no quality scores, the filtering could not be the same as the filtering used for full-length reads. Sequences were annotated with PyIR, a Python wrapper for IgBLAST v1.9, and V/J genes and CDR3 were assigned using IMGT germline references. Any read was removed if the V/J assignment was weak (E-value above 1e-6), the CDR3 was missing, or the read contained stop codons, out-of-frame junctions, or ambiguous translated residues. A V3J clonotype was defined by an identical inferred V gene, J gene, and CDR3 amino acid sequence. To compute the percentage overlap between repertoires, the number of shared unique clonotypes was divided by the size of the smaller repertoire. Richness of each repertoire was evaluated using RTK rarefaction, the Chao1 estimator, and Recon v2.1 estimates of unobserved clonotypes. Generation probabilities for all TCRbeta clonotypes obtained by the gDNA method from several donors were computed using OLGA. The clones in this table, taken by TCRdb from immuneACCESS, are in-frame only. Not every clone is retained; where verified, under half of the shortfall comes from an unresolved V gene, and the cause of the rest is unknown. The V and J calls and clone size were taken over from that table, and D and trimming were inferred from the DNA. This sample holds hundreds of thousands of clones; roughly 96% were observed only once. The ten top clones hold around 0.1% of the sample.

Overall study outcomes, separate from this receptor: Estimated clonotype richness was generally larger for naive than for memory subsets. Based on pairwise subsampling, the degree of clonotype sharing among donors was expected to be affected by sequencing depth. Only blood was sampled, and tissue TCR repertoires likely differ from those in blood. Incomplete sequencing was indicated by rarefaction of sorted-subset datasets, despite the large sequencing depth. Compared with non-shared clonotypes, the clonotypes found in all four sorted-subset donors had higher generation probabilities. The genetic and exposure-history diversity represented was limited by the small number of donors. Sharing across several donors was observed for around 5% of naive CD4, around 3.5% of naive CD8, 2% to 2.5% of memory CD4, and around 0.42% of memory CD8 clonotypes.

CD8 naive samples were CD45RO-negative cells positively selected for CCR7, giving a CD45RA+CCR7+ population that excluded TemRA cells. The donors were healthy, HIV-negative adults who had no recently reported acute infections or vaccinations. Every donor was a Caucasian adult residing in Nashville, Tennessee, USA. Blood was collected by leukapheresis, and PBMCs were isolated by Ficoll-Histopaque density gradient centrifugation and then cryopreserved in liquid nitrogen vapor phase. Analytical flow cytometry was used to check the purity and quantity of each magnetically sorted T cell population. Genomic DNA was isolated from each sorted fraction and quantified by UV absorbance on a Nanodrop 2000c.

This clonotype was sampled from a woman in her twenties or thirties in good health. Material for sequencing was naive CD8+ T cells sorted from blood. The sample's cell subset or site label, in plain terms: CD45RA+CCR7+. The rearranged segments are TRBV27 and TRBJ2-7; a stretch of 11 junction bases matches TRBD2. In nucleotide form, the sequence is TGTGCCAGCGCCGCCGGGACTAGCGGATCCTACGAGCAGTACTTC. Its translation reads: CASAAGTSGSYEQYF.